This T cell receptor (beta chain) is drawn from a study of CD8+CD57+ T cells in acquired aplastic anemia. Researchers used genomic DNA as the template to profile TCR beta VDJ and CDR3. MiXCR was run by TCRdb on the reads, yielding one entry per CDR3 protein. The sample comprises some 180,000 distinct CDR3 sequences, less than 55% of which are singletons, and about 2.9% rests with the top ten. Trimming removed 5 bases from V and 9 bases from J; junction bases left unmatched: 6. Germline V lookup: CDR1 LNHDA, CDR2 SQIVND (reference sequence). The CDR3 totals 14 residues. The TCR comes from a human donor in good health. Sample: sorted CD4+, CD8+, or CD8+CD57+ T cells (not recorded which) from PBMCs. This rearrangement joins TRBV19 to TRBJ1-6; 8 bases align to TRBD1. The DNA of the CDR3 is TGTGCCAGTAGTCTAGGACAGGGATTTTCACCCCTCCACTTT. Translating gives CASSLGQGFSPLHF.